This T cell receptor (beta chain) came from a study of metastatic and nonmetastatic thyroid tumors. Study-level background: Samples came from malignant and benign thyroid patients, and repertoires were compared across blood and tumor or nodule tissue.

Using MiXCR, TCRdb re-called clones from the PCR reads. The sample has roughly 24,000 clones; around a fifth are singletons. CDR3 size: 14 residues. The V and J ends lost 4 bases and 4 bases, in that order; junction bases with no gene match: 7. Germline CDR1 and CDR2: LGHDT and YNNKEL (reference sequence). No patient received treatment before thyroid surgery. The sequence was obtained from a male donor with papillary thyroid cancer or a benign thyroid nodule (not recorded which). Some clones in this sample may be carry-over from other donors' samples. What was sequenced was blood. This rearrangement joins TRBV3-1 to TRBJ2-7; TRBD2 matches 7 bases. In DNA, the CDR3 is TGTGCCAGCAGCCTATCTAGCGGAAGTTACGAGCAGTACTTC. It yields the protein CASSLSSGSYEQYF.